The clone carrying this T cell receptor (beta chain) was detected ten times or more. The sample's time point: after trial treatment. Treatment described: LDRT plus nivolumab, ipilimumab, low-dose cyclophosphamide and aspirin (RACIN trial). First-strand cDNA relied on TRAV- and TRBV-specific primers spanning alpha and beta chains. The authors ran roughly 20 PCR cycles to amplify TCRs with a constant-region primer and V-primer adapter. Each CDR3 protein is one row after TCRdb ran MiXCR on the reads. The sample consists of tens of thousands of distinct CDR3 sequences, less than 25% of them appearing once. This entry is derived from a study of low-dose radiotherapy and immunotherapy resistance in tumors. Germline V CDR1 and CDR2: LNHDA, SQIVND (reference sequence). With 4 bases removed from V and 2 bases from J, the gap between germline ends came to 12 bases. The CDR3 spans 15 residues.

The chain links TRBV19 to TRBJ2-4; TRBD1 might be the D (5 bases). The sample here was PBMCs, taken after low-dose radiotherapy plus immunotherapy. The sequence was collected from a female donor with ovarian cancer. The CDR3 region is CASSSPPGSKNIQYF. CDR3 coding DNA: TGTGCCAGTAGTAGCCCGCCAGGGTCCAAAAACATTCAGTACTTC. The entire variable domain, with the rest obtained from reference TRBV19 and TRBJ2-4, is as follows: DGGITQSPKYLFRKEGQNVTLSCEQNLNHDAMYWYRQDPGQGLRLIYYSQIVNDFQKGDIAEGYSVSREKKESFPLTVTSAQKNPTAFYLCASSSPPGSKNIQYFGAGTRLSVL.